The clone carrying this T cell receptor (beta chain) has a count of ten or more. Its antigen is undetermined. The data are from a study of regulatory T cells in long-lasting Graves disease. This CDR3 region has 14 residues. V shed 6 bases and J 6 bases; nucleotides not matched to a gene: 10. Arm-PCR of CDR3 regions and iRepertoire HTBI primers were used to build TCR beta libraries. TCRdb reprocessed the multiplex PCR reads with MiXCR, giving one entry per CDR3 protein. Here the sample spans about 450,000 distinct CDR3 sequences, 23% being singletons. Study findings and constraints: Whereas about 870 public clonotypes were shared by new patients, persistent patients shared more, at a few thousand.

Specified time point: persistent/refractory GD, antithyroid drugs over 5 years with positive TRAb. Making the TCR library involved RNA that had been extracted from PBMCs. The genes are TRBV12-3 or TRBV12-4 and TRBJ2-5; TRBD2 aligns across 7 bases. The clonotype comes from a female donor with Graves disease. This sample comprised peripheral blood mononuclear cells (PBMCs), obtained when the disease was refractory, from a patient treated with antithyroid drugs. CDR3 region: CASSPREVPQTQYF. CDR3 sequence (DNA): TGTGCCAGCAGCCCACGGGAGGTCCCGCAGACCCAGTACTTC.